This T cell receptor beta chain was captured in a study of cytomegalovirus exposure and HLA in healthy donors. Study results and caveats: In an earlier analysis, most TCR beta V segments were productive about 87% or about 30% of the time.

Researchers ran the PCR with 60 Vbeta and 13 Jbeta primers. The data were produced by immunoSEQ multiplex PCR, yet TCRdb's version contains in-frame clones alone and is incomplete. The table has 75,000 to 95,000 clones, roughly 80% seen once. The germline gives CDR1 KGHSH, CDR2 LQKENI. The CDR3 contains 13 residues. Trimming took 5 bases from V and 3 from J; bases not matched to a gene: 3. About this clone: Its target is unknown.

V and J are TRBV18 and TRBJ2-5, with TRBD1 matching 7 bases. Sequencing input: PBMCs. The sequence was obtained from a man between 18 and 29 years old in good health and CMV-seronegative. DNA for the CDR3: TGTGCCAGCTCAGCCGGACAGGAAGAGACCCAGTACTTC. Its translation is CASSAGQEETQYF.